The clone carrying this TCR beta chain was counted many times. The record originates from a study of Graves' ophthalmopathy and Graves' hyperthyroidism. Looked up from germline, CDR1 is SGHVS and CDR2 is FQNEAQ. With 2 bases clipped from V and 5 bases from J, the junction kept 11 bases outside the gene matches. This CDR3 comprises 16 residues. RNA served as the template for amplifying TCR beta CDR3 regions. The authors performed first-round RT-PCR with HTBI primers and then a second-round multiplex PCR. TCRdb called the multiplex PCR reads again in MiXCR, with one record for every CDR3 protein. Here the sample spans about 500,000 distinct CDR3 sequences, less than 45% being singletons.

The chain carries TRBV7-8 and TRBJ2-5, with 7 bases aligning to TRBD1. The TCR was taken from an adult man with Graves' hyperthyroidism. Sequencing was performed on peripheral blood or thyroid tissue (not recorded which). As DNA, the CDR3 is TGTGCCAGCAGCTTATTTCAGGACAGGACGCGGGAGACCCAGTACTTC. Protein: CASSLFQDRTRETQYF.